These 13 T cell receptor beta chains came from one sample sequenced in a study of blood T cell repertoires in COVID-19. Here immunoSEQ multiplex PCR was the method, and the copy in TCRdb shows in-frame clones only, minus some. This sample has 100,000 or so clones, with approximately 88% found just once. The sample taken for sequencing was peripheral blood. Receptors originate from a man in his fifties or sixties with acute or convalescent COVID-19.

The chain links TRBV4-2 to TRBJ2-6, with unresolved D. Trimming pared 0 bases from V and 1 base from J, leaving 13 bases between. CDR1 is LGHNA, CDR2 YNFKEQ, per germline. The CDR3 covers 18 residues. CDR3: CASSQDPVFGSGANVLTF. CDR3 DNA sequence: TGTGCCAGCAGCCAAGACCCAGTATTCGGGTCTGGGGCCAACGTCCTGACTTTC.

Written as DNA, the CDR3 is TGTGCCAGCAGAAGTCCCGGGACAGGGTTAGGGCCCCTCCACTTT. Its translation is CASRSPGTGLGPLHF. The chain uses TRBV25-1 and TRBJ1-6, with 9 bases that match TRBD1. V was pared by 6 bases and J by 13 bases, with 13 bases of the junction left unmatched. The CDR3 is made up of 15 amino acids. Germline V gene data show CDR1 as MGHDK and CDR2 as SYGVNS.

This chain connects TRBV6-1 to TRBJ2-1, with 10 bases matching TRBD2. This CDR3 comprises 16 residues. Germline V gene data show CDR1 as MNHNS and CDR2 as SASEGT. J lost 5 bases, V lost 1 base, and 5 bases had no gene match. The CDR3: CASSEGLAGGNNEQFF. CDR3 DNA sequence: TGTGCCAGCAGTGAAGGGTTAGCGGGAGGCAACAATGAGCAGTTCTTC.

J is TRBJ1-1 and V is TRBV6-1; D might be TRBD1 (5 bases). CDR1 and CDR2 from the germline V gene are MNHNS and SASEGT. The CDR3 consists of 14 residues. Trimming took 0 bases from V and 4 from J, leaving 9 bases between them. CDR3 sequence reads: CASSEAVGLTEAFF. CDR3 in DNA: TGTGCCAGCAGTGAAGCGGTGGGGCTCACTGAAGCTTTCTTT.

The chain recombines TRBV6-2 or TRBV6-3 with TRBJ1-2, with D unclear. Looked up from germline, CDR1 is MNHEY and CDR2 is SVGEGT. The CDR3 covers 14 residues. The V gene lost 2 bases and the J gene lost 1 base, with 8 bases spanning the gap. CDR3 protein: CASSYELGNYGYTF. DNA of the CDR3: TGTGCCAGCAGTTACGAGCTCGGTAACTATGGCTACACCTTC.

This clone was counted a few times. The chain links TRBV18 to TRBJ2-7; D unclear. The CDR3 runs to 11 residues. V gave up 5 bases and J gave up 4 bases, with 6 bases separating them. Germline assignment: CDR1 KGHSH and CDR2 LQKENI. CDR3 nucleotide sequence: TGTGCCAGCTCAGCTCAGTACGAGCAGTACTTC. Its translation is CASSAQYEQYF.

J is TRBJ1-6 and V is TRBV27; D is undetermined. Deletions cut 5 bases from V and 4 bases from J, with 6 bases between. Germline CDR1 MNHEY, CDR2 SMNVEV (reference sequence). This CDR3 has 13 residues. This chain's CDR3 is CASSPPYNSPLHF. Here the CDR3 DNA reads TGTGCCAGCAGTCCCCCTTATAATTCACCCCTCCACTTT.

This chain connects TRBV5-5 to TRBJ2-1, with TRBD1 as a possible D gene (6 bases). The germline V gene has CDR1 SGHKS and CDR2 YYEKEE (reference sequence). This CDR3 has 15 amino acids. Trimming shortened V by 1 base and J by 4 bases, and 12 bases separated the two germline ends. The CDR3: CASSLYGGPYNEQFF. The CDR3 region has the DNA TGTGCCAGCAGCTTGTATGGGGGCCCTTACAATGAGCAGTTCTTC.

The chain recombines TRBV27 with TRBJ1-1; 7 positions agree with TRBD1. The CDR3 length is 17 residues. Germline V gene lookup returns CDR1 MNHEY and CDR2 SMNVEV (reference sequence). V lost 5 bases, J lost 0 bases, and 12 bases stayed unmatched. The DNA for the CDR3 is TGTGCCAGCAGTCCCCTCCCGGGACAGACCATGAACACTGAAGCTTTCTTT. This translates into CASSPLPGQTMNTEAFF.

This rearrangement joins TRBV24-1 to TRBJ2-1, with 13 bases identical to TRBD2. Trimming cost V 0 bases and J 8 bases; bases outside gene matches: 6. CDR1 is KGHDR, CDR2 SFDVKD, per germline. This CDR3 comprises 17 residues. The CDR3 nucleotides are TGTGCCACCAGTGATTTGAGGACTAGCGGGAGTTCGGATGAGCAGTTCTTC. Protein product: CATSDLRTSGSSDEQFF.

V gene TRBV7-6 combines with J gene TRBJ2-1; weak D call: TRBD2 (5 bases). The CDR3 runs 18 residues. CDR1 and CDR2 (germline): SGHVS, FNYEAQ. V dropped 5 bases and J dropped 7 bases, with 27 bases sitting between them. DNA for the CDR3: TGTGCCAGCAGCACAACCCCGCCCAGCGGCCAATCCGGTAATGAGCAGTTCTTC. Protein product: CASSTTPPSGQSGNEQFF.

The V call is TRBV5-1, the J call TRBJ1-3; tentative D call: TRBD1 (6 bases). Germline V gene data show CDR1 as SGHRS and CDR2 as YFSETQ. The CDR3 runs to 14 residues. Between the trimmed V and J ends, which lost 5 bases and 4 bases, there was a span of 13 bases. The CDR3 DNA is TGCGCCAGCAGTCCGAGGACAGACGGAAACACCATATATTTT. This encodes CASSPRTDGNTIYF.

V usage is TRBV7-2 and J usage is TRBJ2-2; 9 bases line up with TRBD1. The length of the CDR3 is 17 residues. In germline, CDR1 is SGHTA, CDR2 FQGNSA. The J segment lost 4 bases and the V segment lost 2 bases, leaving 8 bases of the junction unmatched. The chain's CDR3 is CASSLLGQGITTGELFF. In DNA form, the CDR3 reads TGTGCCAGCAGCTTACTCGGACAGGGGATCACCACCGGGGAGCTGTTTTTT.